A single sample is the source of the 3 T cell receptor beta chains below, sequenced in a study of OX40 agonist ivuxolimab in advanced cancers. This table comes from immunoSEQ multiplex PCR, and its TCRdb copy is limited to in-frame clones, with some not included. The sample lists about 67,000 clones, roughly 82% occurring once. The source was CD4+ or CD8+ T cells sorted from blood, collected in a trial of the OX40 agonist ivuxolimab. The receptors shown here come from an adult with an advanced solid tumor such as melanoma, head and neck, liver or kidney cancer.

This chain joins TRBV11-3 and TRBJ1-2; perhaps TRBD1 as D (6 bases). The germline CDR1 and CDR2 sequences are SGHNT and YENEEA. The CDR3 is made up of 13 amino acids. With 2 bases removed from V and 4 bases from J, the gap between germline ends came to 8 bases. DNA for the CDR3: TGTGCCAGCAGCTTAAGGGGGGGCTATGGCTACACCTTC. It translates to CASSLRGGYGYTF.

The chain recombines TRBV9 with TRBJ1-2; D is undetermined. V lost 4 bases, J lost 7 bases, and 14 bases lay in between. The CDR3 has 13 amino acids. CDR1 is SGDLS, CDR2 YYNGEE, per germline. CDR3 sequence reads: CASSLEWGGGYTF. Here the CDR3 DNA reads TGTGCCAGCAGCCTAGAGTGGGGTGGTGGCTACACCTTC.

The chain links TRBV6-5 to TRBJ2-7; D is possibly TRBD1 (5 bases). Trimming took off 5 bases at V and 6 bases at J, with 14 bases between the two ends. The CDR3 contains 13 residues. Germline V gene sequence: CDR1 MNHEY, CDR2 SVGAGI. CDR3 region: CASSENRLSEQYF. The CDR3 DNA is TGTGCCAGCAGTGAAAACAGGTTGAGCGAGCAGTACTTC.